This T cell receptor beta chain was identified in a study of T cell responses to AZD1222 COVID-19 vaccine. V was clipped by 1 base and J by 4 bases, with 3 bases between them. This CDR3 is built from 11 residues. Per germline, CDR1 SGHKS and CDR2 YYEKEE (reference sequence). Sequenced by immunoSEQ multiplex PCR; TCRdb stores in-frame clones only, minus some. This sample has under 75,000 clones, with around 84% found just once. A word on this clone: Its antigen is unidentified.

Whole-study results and caveats: The study found vaccine-associated CD4 TCRs spanning spike, dominant at 160-218 and 743-854. Epitopes outside B.1.351 and B.1.1.7 mutated regions reportedly drew nearly half of spike TCRs.

The receptor's source is an adult in good health. This sequence joins TRBV5-5 and TRBJ2-7; D remains ambiguous. The source was peripheral blood, collected on day 0 of AZD1222 vaccination. The CDR3, as DNA: TGTGCCAGCAGCTTGAAGTACGAGCAGTACTTC. It translates to CASSLKYEQYF.